This T cell receptor (beta chain) was identified in a study of radiation and T cells in renal cell carcinoma. This CDR3 contains 17 residues. Germline V lookup: CDR1 SGHVS, CDR2 FNYEAQ. Unmatched junction bases numbered 17, after V lost 4 bases and J lost 10 bases. Produced via immunoSEQ multiplex PCR; TCRdb's table is partial and in-frame only. The data hold about 130,000 clones, with about 88% observed a single time. Time point meaning: baseline pretreatment blood. Noted treatment: 15 Gy SBRT to primary tumor, nephrectomy 4 weeks later. As regards this clone: Its antigen is as yet unknown.

Findings of the study overall: From baseline, blood top tumor clonotypes peaked at 2 weeks post-radiation.

This receptor was taken from a woman in her forties or fifties with renal cell carcinoma. The starting material was blood, obtained from a patient whose treatment included radiotherapy and nephrectomy. The V call is TRBV7-6, the J call TRBJ1-1, with TRBD1 matching 11 bases. The CDR3 sequence is CASSSSEDRGLGRGAFF. CDR3 nucleotides: TGTGCCAGCAGCTCCTCTGAGGACAGGGGGCTGGGGAGGGGAGCTTTCTTT.